A selection of T cell receptor beta chains follows, all from one sample in a study of regulatory T cells in long-lasting Graves disease. TCRdb passed the multiplex PCR reads through MiXCR, listing each CDR3 protein once. The table lists fewer than 600,000 distinct CDR3 sequences, less than 25% of them singletons. The sample in question was peripheral blood mononuclear cells (PBMCs), obtained when the disease was refractory, from a patient treated with antithyroid drugs. The receptors shown here come from a female donor with Graves disease. The CDR3 runs from the conserved cysteine through the conserved F or W. D genes are given only for firm matches. Only some rows state a clone size, as once, few, many or a class for expanded clones.

abundance	d_gene	v_gene	j_gene	CDR3nt	CDR3aa
many	NA	TRBV7-8	TRBJ1-5	TGTGCCAGCAGGAAAAGCAGGGACCCGCGTCAGCCCCAGCATTTT	CASRKSRDPRQPQHF
many	NA	TRBV28	TRBJ2-2	TGTGCCAGCGACGGGAGCACCGGGGAGCTGTTTTTT	CASDGSTGELFF
NA	NA	TRBV20-1	TRBJ2-2	TGCAGTGCTCTTCGACAGACGAACACCGGGGAGCTGTTTTTT	CSALRQTNTGELFF
NA	TRBD1	TRBV2	TRBJ2-7	TGTGCCAGCTCACCCGTACCGACAGGGCCGGGGCACGAGCAGTACTTC	CASSPVPTGPGHEQYF
NA	NA	TRBV19	TRBJ2-7	TGTGCCAGTAGTAGGACCCCCAAGGACTACGAGCAGTACTTC	CASSRTPKDYEQYF
few	NA	TRBV28	TRBJ2-7	TGTGCCAGCAGCCAAGGGGCTTACTCCTACGAGCAGTACTTC	CASSQGAYSYEQYF
many	TRBD1	TRBV9	TRBJ2-5	TGTGCCAGCAGCGTAGCACAGGGGGCAGGGGAGACCCAGTACTTC	CASSVAQGAGETQYF
NA	TRBD1	TRBV19	TRBJ2-6	TGTGCCAGTAGTATCGGGACAGGGGAGCCTGGGGCCAACGTCCTGACTTTC	CASSIGTGEPGANVLTF
NA	NA	TRBV9	TRBJ2-6	TGTGCCAGCAGCGACGGCCGAGATGGGGCCAACGTCCTGACTTTC	CASSDGRDGANVLTF
NA	TRBD2	TRBV20-1	TRBJ2-5	TGCAATGCCTCGGGGGGAGAGACCCAGTACTTC	CNASGGETQYF
few	NA	TRBV6-1	TRBJ1-5	TGTGCCAGCAGTGCGTCTTCTTATCAGCCCCAGCATTTT	CASSASSYQPQHF
NA	NA	TRBV6-1	TRBJ1-4	TGTGCCAGCAGTCCATGGGGAGGAGGGCTTAATGAACAACTGTTTTTT	CASSPWGGGLNEQLFF
few	NA	TRBV3-1	TRBJ2-1	TGTGCCAGCAGCCATGGTCGGGAGAGTGAGCAGTTCTTC	CASSHGRESEQFF
NA	NA	TRBV30	TRBJ1-5	TGTGCCTGGCAAGAAGACCGGCAGCCCCAGCATTTT	CAWQEDRQPQHF
NA	TRBD1	TRBV28	TRBJ2-5	TGTGCCAGCATTGAGGCAGGGGGCCCCGACCAGACCCAGTACTTC	CASIEAGGPDQTQYF
many	TRBD1	TRBV12-3/TRBV12-4	TRBJ2-7	TGTGCCAGCAGCAGGGGACAGTCCACGAACTACGAGCAGTACTTC	CASSRGQSTNYEQYF
NA	TRBD2	TRBV20-1	TRBJ2-5	TGCAGTGCTAGACCTGGCGGGACTAGCGGACAAGAGACCCAGTACTTC	CSARPGGTSGQETQYF
many	NA	TRBV19	TRBJ1-1	TGTGCCAGTAGTATCCAGAGGGACACTGAAGCTTTCTTT	CASSIQRDTEAFF
few	NA	TRBV7-2	TRBJ2-7	TGTGCCAGCACCCGGAATTACGAGCAGTACTTC	CASTRNYEQYF
many	TRBD2	TRBV7-2	TRBJ2-5	TGTGCCAGCACCGCCCCGGGACTAGCTGGGGAGACCCAGTACTTC	CASTAPGLAGETQYF
NA	TRBD1	TRBV29-1	TRBJ2-1	TGCAGCGTTACAGGGGGGATCTACAATGAGCAGTTCTTC	CSVTGGIYNEQFF
few	TRBD1	TRBV28	TRBJ2-7	TGTGCCAGCAGTCCCGCCCGAGGGACAGGGTTTCGGGAGCAGTACTTC	CASSPARGTGFREQYF
many	NA	TRBV5-1	TRBJ1-2	TGCGCCAGCAGCGTGGACACAGACTATGGCTACACCTTC	CASSVDTDYGYTF
many	NA	TRBV28	TRBJ1-2	TGTGCCAGCAGTTTATGGGGCAATAACTATGGCTACACCTTC	CASSLWGNNYGYTF
NA	NA	TRBV4-1	TRBJ2-7	TGCGCCAGCAGCGACAGGTTCGGGGACGAGCAGTACTTC	CASSDRFGDEQYF
many	TRBD1	TRBV28	TRBJ1-3	TGTGCCAGCAGTTCTTTCGGGGACAGGGGCTCTGGAAACACCATATATTTT	CASSSFGDRGSGNTIYF
NA	TRBD2	TRBV28	TRBJ2-3	TGTGCCAGCGGGCTAGCGGGAGTCACAGATACGCAGTATTTT	CASGLAGVTDTQYF
NA	NA	TRBV2	TRBJ2-7	TGCGCCAGCAGCCAAGATAGCAGGGGGGTCTACGAGCAGTACTTC	CASSQDSRGVYEQYF
NA	NA	TRBV30	TRBJ1-1	TGTGCCTTGGGGAATGGGAACACTGAAGCTTTCTTT	CALGNGNTEAFF
NA	NA	TRBV7-9	TRBJ2-2	TGTGCCCCCGGTGACGCCGGGGAGCTGTTTTTT	CAPGDAGELFF
few	NA	TRBV7-2	TRBJ2-2	TGTGCCAGCAGTCGAATCCGGGACACCGGGGAGCTGTTTTTT	CASSRIRDTGELFF
few	NA	TRBV27	TRBJ2-1	TGTGCCAGCACCCTTCTGGGGGGGGGCGATGAGCAGTTCTTC	CASTLLGGGDEQFF
many	TRBD1	TRBV5-1	TRBJ1-2	TGTGCCAGCAGCTTAGACAGGGGGCTCGATGGCTACACCTTC	CASSLDRGLDGYTF
many	TRBD1	TRBV2	TRBJ2-5	TGTGCCAGCACGGGACAGGTGAAGGAGACCCAGTACTTC	CASTGQVKETQYF
many	NA	TRBV6-1	TRBJ1-5	TGTGCCAGCAGTCCCAGAAGCAATCAGCCCCAGCATTTT	CASSPRSNQPQHF
NA	TRBD1	TRBV19	TRBJ1-2	TGTGCCAGTAGTCTCGGACAGGGGGGCTATGGCTACACCTTC	CASSLGQGGYGYTF
many	NA	TRBV28	TRBJ2-5	TGTGCCAGCAGTTTTGCAGGGGTAGAGACCCAGTACTTC	CASSFAGVETQYF
many	NA	TRBV2	TRBJ1-3	TGTGCCAGCAGCCATAAAGGTGTACCCCGGGACAAGAGCTCTGGAAACACCATATATTTT	CASSHKGVPRDKSSGNTIYF
many	NA	TRBV6-1	TRBJ2-5	TGTGCCAGCAGTGAGGCGGGGCTTGGCGAGACCCAGTACTTC	CASSEAGLGETQYF
many	TRBD1	TRBV27	TRBJ2-7	TGTGCCAGCAGTTTATACCCGGGACAGAGCTACGAGCAGTACTTC	CASSLYPGQSYEQYF
few	NA	TRBV5-6	TRBJ2-1	TGTGCCAGCAGCCGGGGCTTTGGGTCCCTCAATGAGCAGTTCTTC	CASSRGFGSLNEQFF
few	TRBD2	TRBV11-3	TRBJ2-7	TGTGCCAGCAGCCTAGGGGGACTAGCGGGTGAGCACCACGAGCAGTACTTC	CASSLGGLAGEHHEQYF
many	TRBD2	TRBV2	TRBJ2-2	TGTGCCAGCAGTGCCAGGGGCGGGACTAGCAGCGACACCGGGGAGCTGTTTTTT	CASSARGGTSSDTGELFF
many	NA	TRBV2	TRBJ1-2	TGTGCCAGCAGTGCGAGCTATGGCTACACCTTC	CASSASYGYTF
few	NA	TRBV20-1	TRBJ1-2	TGCAGTGCACCGACCGGACCGGGATCCGCTGATCTTCGCTATGGCTACACCTTC	CSAPTGPGSADLRYGYTF
NA	NA	TRBV20-1	TRBJ1-1	TGCAGTGCTAGAGACATGGACCGCTACACTGAAGCTTTCTTT	CSARDMDRYTEAFF
NA	TRBD2	TRBV2	TRBJ2-5	TGTGCCAGCAGTGAACGAGCGGGAGGGAAAGAGACCCAGTACTTC	CASSERAGGKETQYF
NA	NA	TRBV19	TRBJ2-7	TGTGCCAGTAGTATTAATGCGGCTAGCTCAAGCCACGAGCAGTACTTC	CASSINAASSSHEQYF
many	NA	TRBV7-3	TRBJ2-5	TGTGCCAGCAGCTTAGGTTTGACGACTGTAGAGACCCAGTACTTC	CASSLGLTTVETQYF
NA	NA	TRBV5-8	TRBJ1-2	TGTGCCAGCAGCTTGGTTCCCCAGGTCGGCGGCTACACCTTC	CASSLVPQVGGYTF
NA	TRBD1	TRBV30	TRBJ1-6	TGTGCCTGGAGTGACGGGCAGGGGGGGAATTCACCCCTCCACTTT	CAWSDGQGGNSPLHF
NA	NA	TRBV11-2	TRBJ1-5	TGTGCCAGCAGCTCCACCTTGAGGGGGGGCAATCAGCCCCAGCATTTT	CASSSTLRGGNQPQHF
NA	NA	TRBV14	TRBJ1-4	TGTGCCAGCAGCCAGACGACAGGTGCAACTAATGAAAAACTGTTTTTT	CASSQTTGATNEKLFF
many	NA	TRBV6-1	TRBJ2-6	TGTGCCAGCAGTATCGCAGGGAATGGGGCCAACGTCCTGACTTTC	CASSIAGNGANVLTF
few	NA	TRBV20-1	TRBJ1-5	TGCAGTGCTAGAGATATCTCATTAGGAAGCAATCAGCCCCAGCATTTT	CSARDISLGSNQPQHF
NA	NA	TRBV29-1	TRBJ1-1	TGCAGCGTCGCGGGACCGATGAACACTGAAGCTTTCTTT	CSVAGPMNTEAFF
few	NA	TRBV6-2/TRBV6-3	TRBJ1-3	TGTGCCAGCAGTTTGTTCTCTGGAAACACCATATATTTT	CASSLFSGNTIYF
NA	TRBD1	TRBV3-1	TRBJ1-5	TGTGCCAGCAGCCTCGGACAGGGGCGAGTGGAGCCCCAGCATTTT	CASSLGQGRVEPQHF
NA	TRBD2	TRBV28	TRBJ2-5	TGTGCCAGCAGTTTCCTGGGGACTAGCGGGGAAGCGGAGACCCAGTACTTC	CASSFLGTSGEAETQYF